Described below is a single T cell receptor beta chain sequence and its context. This sample stems from a study of technical replicates of blood from several donors. Trimming took 1 base from V and 5 from J, leaving 14 bases between them. The CDR3 runs 15 residues. CDR1 MGHRA and CDR2 YSYEKL come from the germline V gene. Method: immunoSEQ multiplex PCR; TCRdb's copy keeps in-frame clones and lacks some. The profile covers roughly 72,000 clones, with about 94% appearing a single time and around 0.37% taken by the ten largest. This sequence originates from a human donor in good health. The sequencing input was T cells isolated from PBMCs. The rearrangement uses TRBV4-1 and TRBJ2-5; D may be TRBD1 (5 bases). The CDR3 DNA reads TGCGCCAGCAGCCAAGTTCAGGGCCTGGGGGAGACCCAGTACTTC. It encodes CASSQVQGLGETQYF.